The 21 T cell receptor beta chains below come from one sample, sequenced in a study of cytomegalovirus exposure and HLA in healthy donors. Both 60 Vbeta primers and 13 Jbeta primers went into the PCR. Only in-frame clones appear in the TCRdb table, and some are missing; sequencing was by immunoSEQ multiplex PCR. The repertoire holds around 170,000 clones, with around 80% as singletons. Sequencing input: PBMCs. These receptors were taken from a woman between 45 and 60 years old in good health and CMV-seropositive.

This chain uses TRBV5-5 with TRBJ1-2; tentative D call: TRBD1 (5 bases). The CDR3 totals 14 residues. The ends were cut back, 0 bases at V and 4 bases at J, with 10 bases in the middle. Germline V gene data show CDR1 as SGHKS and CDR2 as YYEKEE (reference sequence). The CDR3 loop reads CASSLGDSGYGYTF. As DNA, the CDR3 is TGTGCCAGCAGCTTGGGGGACTCGGGCTATGGCTACACCTTC.

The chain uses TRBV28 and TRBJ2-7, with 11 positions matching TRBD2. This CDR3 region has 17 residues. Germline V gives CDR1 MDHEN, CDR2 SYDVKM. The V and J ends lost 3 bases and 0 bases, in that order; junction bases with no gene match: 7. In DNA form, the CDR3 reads TGTGCCAGCAGTTTCGTCCTAGCGGGAGGCAACTCCTACGAGCAGTACTTC. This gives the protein CASSFVLAGGNSYEQYF.

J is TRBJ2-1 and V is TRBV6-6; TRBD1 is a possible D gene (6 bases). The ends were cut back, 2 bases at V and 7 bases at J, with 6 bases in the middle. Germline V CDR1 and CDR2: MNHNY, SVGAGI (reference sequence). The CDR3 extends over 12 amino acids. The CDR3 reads CASSYRGNEQFF. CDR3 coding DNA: TGTGCCAGCAGTTACAGGGGGAATGAGCAGTTCTTC.

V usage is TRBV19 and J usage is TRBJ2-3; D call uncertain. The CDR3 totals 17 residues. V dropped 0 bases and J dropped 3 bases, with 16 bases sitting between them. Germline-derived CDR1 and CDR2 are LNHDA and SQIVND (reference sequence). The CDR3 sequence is CASSIDRNPGPTDTQYF. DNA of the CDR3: TGTGCCAGTAGTATAGATAGGAACCCAGGTCCGACAGATACGCAGTATTTT.

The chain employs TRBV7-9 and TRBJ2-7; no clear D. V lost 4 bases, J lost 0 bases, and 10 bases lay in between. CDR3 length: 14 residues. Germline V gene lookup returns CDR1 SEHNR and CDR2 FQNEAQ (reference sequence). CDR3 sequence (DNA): TGTGCCAGCAGCTACCGACGGAGCTCCTACGAGCAGTACTTC. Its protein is CASSYRRSSYEQYF.

The CDR3 DNA is TGTGCCAGCAGTTACTCGGTGGACCCCTTGGGGGGAAAACTGTTTTTT. Residues: CASSYSVDPLGGKLFF. This chain joins TRBV6-5 and TRBJ1-4, with D maybe TRBD1 (5 bases). The CDR3 covers 16 residues. From germline, CDR1 is MNHEY and CDR2 SVGAGI. The V and J ends lost 0 bases and 10 bases respectively, with 18 bases between them.

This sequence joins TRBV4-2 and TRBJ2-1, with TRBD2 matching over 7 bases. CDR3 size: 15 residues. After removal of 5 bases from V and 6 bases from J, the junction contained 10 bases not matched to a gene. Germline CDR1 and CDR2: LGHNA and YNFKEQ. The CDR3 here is CASSLGTNSVNEQFF. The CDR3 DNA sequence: TGTGCCAGCAGCTTAGGGACTAATTCGGTCAATGAGCAGTTCTTC.

CDR3 in amino acids: CASRTGVAYEQYF. The CDR3 nucleotides are TGTGCCAGCAGGACAGGGGTGGCCTACGAGCAGTACTTC. The V and J genes are TRBV7-2 and TRBJ2-7; 8 nucleotides agree with TRBD1. Germline lookup yields CDR1 SGHTA and CDR2 FQGNSA. The V and J ends lost 6 bases and 2 bases, in that order; junction bases with no gene match: 3. CDR3 length: 13 amino acids.

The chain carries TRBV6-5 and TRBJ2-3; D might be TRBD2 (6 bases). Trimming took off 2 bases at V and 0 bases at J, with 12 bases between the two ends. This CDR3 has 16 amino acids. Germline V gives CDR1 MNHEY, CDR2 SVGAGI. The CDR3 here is CASSYDSGLSTDTQYF. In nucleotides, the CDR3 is TGTGCCAGCAGTTACGATAGCGGACTGAGCACAGATACGCAGTATTTT.

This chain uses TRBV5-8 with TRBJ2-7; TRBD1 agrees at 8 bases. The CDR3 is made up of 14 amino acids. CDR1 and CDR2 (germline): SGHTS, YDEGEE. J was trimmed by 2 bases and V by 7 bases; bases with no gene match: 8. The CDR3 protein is CASGRNRGAYEQYF. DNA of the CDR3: TGTGCCAGCGGCCGAAACAGGGGGGCCTACGAGCAGTACTTC.

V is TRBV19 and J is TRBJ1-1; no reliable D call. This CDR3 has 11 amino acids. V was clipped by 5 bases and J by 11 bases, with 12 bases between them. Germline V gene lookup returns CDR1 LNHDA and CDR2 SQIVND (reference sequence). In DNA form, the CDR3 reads TGTGCCAGTAGTTCGGAGGTGCGTGCTTTCTTT. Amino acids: CASSSEVRAFF.

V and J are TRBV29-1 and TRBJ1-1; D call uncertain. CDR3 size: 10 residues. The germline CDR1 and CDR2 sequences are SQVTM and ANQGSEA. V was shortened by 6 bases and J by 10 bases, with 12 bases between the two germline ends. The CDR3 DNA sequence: TGCAGCGTCACAGTGGAAGGAGCTTTCTTT. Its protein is CSVTVEGAFF. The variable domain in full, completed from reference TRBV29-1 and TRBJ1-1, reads SAVISQKPSRDICQRGTSLTIQCQVDSQVTMMFWYRQQPGQSLTLIATANQGSEATYESGFVIDKFPISRPNLTFSTLTVSNMSPEDSSIYLCSVTVEGAFFGQGTRLTVV.

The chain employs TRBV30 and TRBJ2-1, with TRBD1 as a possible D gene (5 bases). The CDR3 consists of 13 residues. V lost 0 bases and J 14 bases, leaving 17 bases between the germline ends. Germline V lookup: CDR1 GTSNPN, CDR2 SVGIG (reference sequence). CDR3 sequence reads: CAWSVVGDRIKFF. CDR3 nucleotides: TGTGCCTGGAGTGTAGTAGGGGATCGGATAAAGTTCTTC. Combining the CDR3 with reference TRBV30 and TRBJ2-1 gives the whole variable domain SQTIHQWPATLVQPVGSPLSLECTVEGTSNPNLYWYRQAAGRGLQLLFYSVGIGQISSEVPQNLSASRPQDRQFILSSKKLLLSDSGFYLCAWSVVGDRIKFFGPGTRLTVL.

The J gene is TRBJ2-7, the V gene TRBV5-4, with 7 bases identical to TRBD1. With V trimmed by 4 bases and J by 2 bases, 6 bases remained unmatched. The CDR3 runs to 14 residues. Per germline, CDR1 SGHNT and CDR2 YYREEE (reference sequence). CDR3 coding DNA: TGTGCCAGCAGCGCCGGGACAGCGACCTACGAGCAGTACTTC. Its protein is CASSAGTATYEQYF.

The CDR3 loop is CASGVWGGETQYF. The CDR3 bases are TGTGCTAGTGGTGTTTGGGGGGGAGAGACCCAGTACTTC. The J gene is TRBJ2-5, the V gene TRBV12-5, with TRBD2 matching 7 bases. V shed 5 bases and J 4 bases; nucleotides not matched to a gene: 4. Germline-derived CDR1 and CDR2 are LGHNT and FRNRAP. The CDR3 runs 13 residues.

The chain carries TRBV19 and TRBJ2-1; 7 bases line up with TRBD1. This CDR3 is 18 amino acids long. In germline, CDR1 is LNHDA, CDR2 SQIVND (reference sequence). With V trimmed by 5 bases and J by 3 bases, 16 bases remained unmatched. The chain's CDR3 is CASSLGIGQETLYNEQFF. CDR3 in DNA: TGTGCCAGTAGTTTGGGGATTGGACAGGAGACCCTCTACAATGAGCAGTTCTTC.

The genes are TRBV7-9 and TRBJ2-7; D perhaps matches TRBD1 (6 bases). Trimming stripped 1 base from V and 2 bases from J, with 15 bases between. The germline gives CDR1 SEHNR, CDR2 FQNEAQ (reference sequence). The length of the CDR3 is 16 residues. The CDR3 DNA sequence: TGTGCCAGCAGCTTAGGAGTCCGACAGGTTGCCTACGAGCAGTACTTC. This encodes CASSLGVRQVAYEQYF.

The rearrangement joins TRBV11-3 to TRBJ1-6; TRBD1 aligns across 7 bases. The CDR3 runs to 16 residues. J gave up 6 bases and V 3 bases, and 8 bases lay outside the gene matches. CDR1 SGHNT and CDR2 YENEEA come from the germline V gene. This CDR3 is CASSLGAGQLNSPLHF. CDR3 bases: TGTGCCAGCAGCTTGGGTGCGGGACAGCTTAATTCACCCCTCCACTTT. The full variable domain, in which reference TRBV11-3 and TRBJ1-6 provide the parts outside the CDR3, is EAGVVQSPRYKIIEKKQPVAFWCNPISGHNTLYWYLQNLGQGPELLIRYENEEAVDDSQLPKDRFSAERLKGVDSTLKIQPAELGDSAVYLCASSLGAGQLNSPLHFGNGTRLTVT.

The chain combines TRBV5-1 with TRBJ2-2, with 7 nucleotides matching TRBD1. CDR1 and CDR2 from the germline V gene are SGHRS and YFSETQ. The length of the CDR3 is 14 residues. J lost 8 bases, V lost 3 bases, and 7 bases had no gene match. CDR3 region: CASSSQGPRGELFF. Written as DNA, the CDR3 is TGCGCCAGCAGCTCACAGGGGCCTAGAGGGGAGCTGTTTTTT.

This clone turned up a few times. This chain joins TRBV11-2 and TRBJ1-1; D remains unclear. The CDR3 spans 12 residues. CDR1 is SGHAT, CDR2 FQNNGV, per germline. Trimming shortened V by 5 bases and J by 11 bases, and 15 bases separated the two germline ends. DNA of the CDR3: TGTGCCAGCAGCCTGAGAGGGATGCAGGCTTTCTTT. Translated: CASSLRGMQAFF.

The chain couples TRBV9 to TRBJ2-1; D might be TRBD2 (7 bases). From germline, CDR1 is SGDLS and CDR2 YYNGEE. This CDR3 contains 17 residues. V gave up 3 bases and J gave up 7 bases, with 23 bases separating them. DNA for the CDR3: TGTGCCAGCAGCGACGAGAGCGGGACACAAAATCGGAATGAGCAGTTCTTC. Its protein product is CASSDESGTQNRNEQFF.